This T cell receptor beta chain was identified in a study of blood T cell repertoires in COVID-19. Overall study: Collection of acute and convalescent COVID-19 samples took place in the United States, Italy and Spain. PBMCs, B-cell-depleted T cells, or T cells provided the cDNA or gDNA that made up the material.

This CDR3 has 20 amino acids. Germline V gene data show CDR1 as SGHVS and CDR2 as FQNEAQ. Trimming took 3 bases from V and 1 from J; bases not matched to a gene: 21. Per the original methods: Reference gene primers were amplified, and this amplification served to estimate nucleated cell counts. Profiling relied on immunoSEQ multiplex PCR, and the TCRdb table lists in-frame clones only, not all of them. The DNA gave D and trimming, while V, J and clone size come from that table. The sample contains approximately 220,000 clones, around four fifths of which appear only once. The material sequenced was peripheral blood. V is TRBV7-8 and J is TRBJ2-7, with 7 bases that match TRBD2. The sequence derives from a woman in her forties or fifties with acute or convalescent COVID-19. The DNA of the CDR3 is TGTGCCAGCAGCTTTCGCCCCCCGTTGGCTAGCGGTTCGCCGTCCTACGAGCAGTACTTC. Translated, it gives CASSFRPPLASGSPSYEQYF.